What follows are 11 T cell receptor beta chains derived from one specimen sequenced in a study of blood T cell repertoires in COVID-19. The assay was immunoSEQ multiplex PCR, and TCRdb's table has in-frame clones only and misses some. Seen here are 200,000 or so clones, 87% observed once, and the top ten hold 7% to 8.5%. The sample was PBMCs or T cells enriched from blood (not recorded which). The receptors originated from a man aged 25-45 years in a cohort exposed to, infected with or recovered from COVID-19 (not recorded which).

J is TRBJ2-1 and V is TRBV9, with 11 bases that match TRBD2. CDR1 SGDLS and CDR2 YYNGEE come from the germline V gene. Unmatched junction bases numbered 13, after V lost 3 bases and J lost 8 bases. The CDR3 contains 17 residues. The CDR3 bases are TGTGCCAGCAGCGGAGAGGGACTAGCGGTTTCGTTCGATGAGCAGTTCTTC. Encoded protein: CASSGEGLAVSFDEQFF.

The V and J genes are TRBV29-1 and TRBJ2-7, with TRBD1 matching 9 bases. Germline V CDR1 and CDR2: SQVTM, ANQGSEA. J was trimmed by 3 bases and V by 6 bases; bases with no gene match: 6. This CDR3 contains 13 residues. CDR3 bases: TGCAGCGTGATCCGGGACAGGGTCTACGAGCAGTACTTC. Translated: CSVIRDRVYEQYF.

V is TRBV7-2 and J is TRBJ1-2, with 12 positions matching TRBD1. The germline gives CDR1 SGHTA, CDR2 FQGNSA. This CDR3 is built from 16 residues. V lost 2 bases and J lost 8; bases outside the gene matches: 9. The DNA for the CDR3 is TGTGCCAGCAGCTTATCCGGGACAGGGGGCGTAGAGGGCTACACCTTC. It encodes CASSLSGTGGVEGYTF. Supplemented by reference TRBV7-2 and TRBJ1-2, the full variable domain reads GAGVSQSPSNKVTEKGKDVELRCDPISGHTALYWYRQSLGQGLEFLIYFQGNSAPDKSGLPSDRFSAERTGGSVSTLTIQRTQQEDSAVYLCASSLSGTGGVEGYTFGSGTRLTVV.

This chain uses TRBV19 with TRBJ1-1; a weak D match, TRBD1 (6 bases). Germline CDR1 and CDR2: LNHDA and SQIVND (reference sequence). V lost 3 bases to trimming and J lost 8 bases, with 13 bases between them. The CDR3 has 13 residues. The CDR3 reads CASSMAGAEEAFF. CDR3 sequence (DNA): TGTGCCAGTAGTATGGCGGGGGCAGAGGAAGCTTTCTTT.

The chain employs TRBV28 and TRBJ2-1, with 10 bases that match TRBD2. Germline V CDR1 and CDR2: MDHEN, SYDVKM. With 4 bases clipped from V and 6 bases from J, the junction kept 9 bases outside the gene matches. CDR3 length: 16 amino acids. CDR3 coding DNA: TGTGCCAGCAGTTCCCTCCTAGCGGGAGACGGCAATGAGCAGTTCTTC. This gives the protein CASSSLLAGDGNEQFF.

The chain recombines TRBV5-1 with TRBJ2-7; D is unresolved. The CDR3 extends over 14 amino acids. Germline-derived CDR1 and CDR2 are SGHRS and YFSETQ. Trimming cost V 0 bases and J 7 bases, with 14 bases left between them. The CDR3 nucleotides read TGCGCCAGCAGCTTGGGGGCAGGTTTGGTAGAGCAGTACTTC. It encodes CASSLGAGLVEQYF. The full variable domain, completed using reference TRBV5-1 and TRBJ2-7, is KAGVTQTPRYLIKTRGQQVTLSCSPISGHRSVSWYQQTPGQGLQFLFEYFSETQRNKGNFPGRFSGRQFSNSRSEMNVSTLELGDSALYLCASSLGAGLVEQYFGPGTRLTVT.

This sequence joins TRBV5-1 and TRBJ2-6; 7 positions agree with TRBD1. The germline V gene encodes CDR1 SGHRS and CDR2 YFSETQ. Germline trimming cut 4 bases from V and 4 bases from J; bases unmatched to any gene: 11. There are 17 residues in the CDR3. Here the CDR3 DNA reads TGCGCCAGCAGCAGTCGGGACAGTCGGCCAGGGGCCAACGTCCTGACTTTC. Amino acids: CASSSRDSRPGANVLTF.

The chain uses TRBV28 and TRBJ1-4, with 8 bases that match TRBD1. Trimming cost V 4 bases and J 4 bases; bases outside gene matches: 5. The V gene's germline CDR1 is MDHEN and CDR2 SYDVKM. This CDR3 comprises 15 residues. The CDR3 here is CASSSRQGHNEKLFF. CDR3 sequence (DNA): TGTGCCAGCAGTTCCAGACAGGGGCATAATGAAAAACTGTTTTTT.

This rearrangement joins TRBV19 to TRBJ2-3; possibly TRBD2 for D (6 bases). The CDR3 length is 14 residues. CDR1 is LNHDA and CDR2 is SQIVND in the germline V gene (reference sequence). With 7 bases removed from V and 2 bases from J, the gap between germline ends came to 13 bases. CDR3 sequence (DNA): TGTGCCAGTACCCCCGGGGGAATCACAGATACGCAGTATTTT. Residues: CASTPGGITDTQYF.

This sequence joins TRBV24-1 and TRBJ1-5, with D possibly TRBD1 on 6 matching bases. This CDR3 is 15 amino acids long. With 4 bases removed from V and 5 bases from J, the gap between germline ends came to 14 bases. Germline loops: CDR1 KGHDR, CDR2 SFDVKD. CDR3 nucleotide sequence: TGTGCCACCAGTGACCCCCACAGGGTTGATCAGCCCCAGCATTTT. This translates into CATSDPHRVDQPQHF.

The chain couples TRBV4-1 to TRBJ2-1; a possible D gene is TRBD2 (6 bases). The V end lost 0 bases, the J end lost 5 bases, and 14 bases lay between the germline ends. The germline V gene encodes CDR1 MGHRA and CDR2 YSYEKL. The CDR3 loop spans 16 amino acids. The CDR3 nucleotides are TGCGCCAGCAGCCAAGATGCTGACGGGAGTCACAATGAGCAGTTCTTC. Its translation is CASSQDADGSHNEQFF.